A single sample is the source of the 20 T cell receptor beta chains below, sequenced in a study of blood T cell repertoires in COVID-19. Sequenced by immunoSEQ multiplex PCR; TCRdb stores in-frame clones only, minus some. Of 85,000 to 110,000 clones detected, 70% to 90% appear once; the ten largest clones hold around 3.1%. The specimen was peripheral blood. The receptors derive from a man aged 50-59 years in a cohort sampled during active COVID-19.

The chain links TRBV19 to TRBJ1-5; a possible D gene is TRBD1 (6 bases). Trimming stripped 4 bases from V and 6 bases from J, with 22 bases between. Germline CDR1 is LNHDA and CDR2 is SQIVND (reference sequence). This CDR3 is 17 amino acids long. CDR3 residues: CASSTLRPGGPGQPQHF. The CDR3 DNA is TGTGCCAGTAGTACCTTACGACCGGGGGGGCCGGGTCAGCCCCAGCATTTT.

This clone has only one observation. The rearrangement links TRBV6-1 to TRBJ1-4, with D tentatively TRBD1 (5 bases). The V gene lost 3 bases and the J gene lost 0 bases, with 20 bases spanning the gap. Germline CDR1 and CDR2: MNHNS and SASEGT. The CDR3 sequence is 19 residues long. The CDR3 nucleotides read TGTGCCAGCAGTGATGGCGCAGGGAGAACGGGGGCAACTAATGAAAAACTGTTTTTT. Encoded protein: CASSDGAGRTGATNEKLFF.

The gene calls are TRBV6-2 or TRBV6-3 and TRBJ1-5; perhaps TRBD1 as D (6 bases). Trimming removed 2 bases from V and 2 bases from J, with 16 bases in between. The CDR3 sequence is 17 residues long. CDR1 is MNHEY, CDR2 SVGEGT, per germline. The CDR3 sequence is CASSYDPGRGGNQPQHF. CDR3 bases: TGTGCCAGCAGTTACGACCCTGGCAGGGGAGGCAATCAGCCCCAGCATTTT.

The chain joins TRBV7-2 to TRBJ2-7; 7 nucleotides match TRBD2. In germline, CDR1 is SGHTA, CDR2 FQGNSA. V lost 1 base, J lost 2 bases, and 2 bases stayed unmatched. This CDR3 comprises 14 residues. The CDR3, as DNA: TGTGCCAGCAGCTTAGGTGGGACTACCTACGAGCAGTACTTC. Amino acid sequence: CASSLGGTTYEQYF.

The chain links TRBV7-2 to TRBJ1-4, with TRBD1 matching over 7 bases. CDR1 is SGHTA and CDR2 is FQGNSA in the germline V gene. V shed 5 bases, J shed 7 bases, and the junction held 10 bases outside the gene matches. The CDR3 covers 15 residues. The CDR3 loop is CASSIREGGGEKLFF. For the CDR3, the DNA is TGTGCCAGCAGCATTCGTGAAGGGGGCGGTGAAAAACTGTTTTTT.

This chain links TRBV13 with TRBJ2-7, with a tentative D call TRBD2 (5 bases). This CDR3 is 12 amino acids long. Germline V gives CDR1 PRHDT, CDR2 FYEKMQ (reference sequence). V gave up 3 bases and J gave up 5 bases, with 8 bases separating them. The CDR3 coding sequence is TGTGCCAGCAGCTTTGGACTGAACGAGCAGTACGTC. Translated, it gives CASSFGLNEQYV.

The chain combines TRBV19 with TRBJ1-1; D call uncertain. Germline V gene data show CDR1 as LNHDA and CDR2 as SQIVND (reference sequence). There are 13 residues in the CDR3. The V and J ends lost 2 bases and 5 bases respectively, with 9 bases between them. CDR3 loop: CASSIHQNTEAFF. CDR3 DNA sequence: TGTGCCAGTAGTATACATCAGAATACTGAAGCTTTCTTT.

V usage is TRBV3-1 (or the pseudogene TRBV3-2) and J usage is TRBJ1-1; possibly TRBD1 for D (5 bases). The CDR3 runs to 14 residues. Between the trimmed V and J ends, which lost 2 bases and 7 bases, there was a span of 14 bases. Germline CDR1 and CDR2: LGHDT and YNNKEL (reference sequence). The CDR3 DNA reads as TGTGCCAGCAGCCAATCCCCAGGGCCGGATGAAGCTTTCTTT. Protein: CASSQSPGPDEAFF.

The chain has TRBV5-8 and TRBJ2-3; TRBD2 might be the D (6 bases). Per the germline V gene, CDR1 is SGHTS and CDR2 is YDEGEE. Trimming stripped 4 bases from V and 6 bases from J, with 18 bases between. The CDR3 runs to 15 residues. CDR3 region: CASSPAGRIRDTQYF. The CDR3 DNA follows: TGTGCCAGCAGCCCCGCGGGGAGGATAAGGGATACGCAGTATTTT.

The V gene is TRBV6-6, the J gene TRBJ2-1; D perhaps matches TRBD1 (5 bases). CDR1 and CDR2 (germline): MNHNY, SVGAGI (reference sequence). Trimming pared 6 bases from V and 7 bases from J, leaving 37 bases between. This CDR3 has 21 residues. The CDR3 loop is CASSRKGPTGLPQILENEQFF. DNA for the CDR3: TGTGCCAGCAGCCGTAAGGGGCCTACAGGTCTCCCCCAGATATTGGAGAATGAGCAGTTCTTC.

This chain joins TRBV19 and TRBJ2-3; no definite D call. Trimming left V 0 bases short and J 0 bases short, with 4 bases between. The CDR3 runs to 14 residues. The V gene's germline CDR1 is LNHDA and CDR2 SQIVND (reference sequence). CDR3 amino acids: CASSIDRSTDTQYF. The CDR3 bases are TGTGCCAGTAGTATAGACAGAAGCACAGATACGCAGTATTTT.

The count of this clone is one. The gene calls are TRBV5-1 and TRBJ1-2; D unclear. This CDR3 has 14 residues. Germline-derived CDR1 and CDR2 are SGHRS and YFSETQ. Trimming took 0 bases from V and 8 from J, leaving 14 bases between them. CDR3 sequence: CASSLGGGVMGYTF. As DNA, the CDR3 is TGCGCCAGCAGCTTGGGAGGCGGGGTAATGGGCTACACCTTC.

The V gene is TRBV5-1, the J gene TRBJ1-6; D is unresolved. Per the germline V gene, CDR1 is SGHRS and CDR2 is YFSETQ. The length of the CDR3 is 15 residues. Trimming removed 4 bases from V and 2 bases from J, with 10 bases in between. The DNA of the CDR3 is TGCGCCAGCAGCCCTACGCGGGCCTATAATTCACCCCTCCACTTT. Amino acids: CASSPTRAYNSPLHF.

This clone was picked up one time. This chain links TRBV5-1 with TRBJ1-2; 11 positions match TRBD1. J lost 4 bases, V lost 4 bases, and 9 bases had no gene match. The CDR3 is made up of 16 amino acids. Germline V gene sequence: CDR1 SGHRS, CDR2 YFSETQ. The CDR3 nucleotides read TGCGCCAGCAGCGGAGGCGGACAGGGGGCGGCCTATGGCTACACCTTC. It translates to CASSGGGQGAAYGYTF.

The chain joins TRBV28 to TRBJ1-2, with no clear D. The germline V gene encodes CDR1 MDHEN and CDR2 SYDVKM. V lost 5 bases to trimming and J lost 0 bases, with 13 bases between them. The CDR3 has 15 amino acids. The CDR3 spells CASSRTVFANYGYTF. Written as DNA, the CDR3 is TGTGCCAGCAGTCGCACAGTTTTTGCTAACTATGGCTACACCTTC.

V usage is TRBV6-6 and J usage is TRBJ1-1; 8 bases are shared with TRBD1. Germline V gene lookup returns CDR1 MNHNY and CDR2 SVGAGI (reference sequence). The CDR3 runs to 15 residues. V lost 6 bases to trimming and J lost 1 base; unmatched junction nucleotides: 7. The CDR3 nucleotides read TGTGCCAGCAGACATTTGGACAGGGCGAACACTGAAGCTTTCTTT. It codes for CASRHLDRANTEAFF.

J is TRBJ2-7 and V is TRBV3-1 (or the pseudogene TRBV3-2), with 9 positions matching TRBD1. The CDR3 has 15 amino acids. Per the germline V gene, CDR1 is LGHDT and CDR2 is YNNKEL (reference sequence). The J segment lost 2 bases and the V segment lost 4 bases, leaving 6 bases of the junction unmatched. CDR3 DNA: TGTGCCAGCAGCCCGGGACAGGGATATCCCTACGAGCAGTACGTC. Protein sequence: CASSPGQGYPYEQYV.

This clone was detected only once. J is TRBJ2-3 and V is TRBV18, with D possibly matching TRBD1 (6 bases). The germline V gene encodes CDR1 KGHSH and CDR2 LQKENI. With 4 bases removed from V and 2 bases from J, the gap between germline ends came to 10 bases. The CDR3 is 14 amino acids. The CDR3 nucleotides read TGTGCCAGCTCACGGGGGCTAAACACAGATACGCAGTATTTT. Its translation: CASSRGLNTDTQYF.

This chain connects TRBV5-4 to TRBJ2-3, with a possible D match to TRBD2 (7 bases). From germline, CDR1 is SGHNT and CDR2 YYREEE (reference sequence). Trimming removed 4 bases from V and 1 base from J, with 19 bases in between. The CDR3 covers 17 residues. The CDR3, as DNA: TGTGCCAGCAGCGGGACTGCTGCGGGGGCCGGCACAGATACGCAGTATTTT. Protein: CASSGTAAGAGTDTQYF.

The chain uses TRBV7-9 and TRBJ2-5; TRBD2 agrees at 12 bases. The germline V gene encodes CDR1 SEHNR and CDR2 FQNEAQ (reference sequence). The CDR3 is 18 residues long. The junction had 15 bases not matched to a gene; V was cut back by 5 bases and J by 5 bases. The CDR3 loop is CASSPGAASGGAVETQYF. CDR3 DNA sequence: TGTGCCAGCAGCCCAGGAGCGGCTAGCGGGGGGGCCGTGGAGACCCAGTACTTC.